At least ten counts were recorded for the clone carrying this TCR beta chain. The record originates from a study of molecular identifiers for immune sequencing clone quantification. Study-wide background: In replicates, the authors split RNA from about 19,000 or 110,000 naive CD8 cells five ways and sequenced four.

The CDR3 runs to 16 residues. The junction had 4 bases not matched to a gene; V was cut back by 2 bases and J by 2 bases. Germline CDR1 is MDHEN and CDR2 is SYDVKM. In TCRdb, the PCR reads were re-called with MiXCR into one record per CDR3 protein. In the table there are under 600,000 distinct CDR3 sequences, around 23% of which are singletons. This sequence joins TRBV28 and TRBJ2-7, with TRBD2 matching over 12 bases. The sequenced sample was naive CD8+ T cells from blood, with Jurkat cell RNA spiked in. The sample's subset: FACS-sorted CD8+CD4-CCR7+CD45RA+ naive T cells. This clonotype was obtained from a human donor in good health. Some libraries in this study had Jurkat cell RNA spiked in. The DNA of the CDR3 is TGTGCCAGCAGTTTACTAGCGGGAGGGCCCCCCTACGAGCAGTACTTC. Protein product: CASSLLAGGPPYEQYF.